Listed below are T cell receptor beta chains from one sample, sequenced in a study of CD8 T cells in Susac syndrome. TCRdb itself ran the immunoSEQ multiplex PCR reads through MiXCR, one entry per CDR3 protein. Altogether some 150,000 distinct CDR3 sequences are present, about 94% being singletons, with the ten largest covering around 0.21%. The sequenced sample consisted of CD8+ T cells from PBMCs. Source of these receptors: a human donor with multiple sclerosis. Both conserved end residues are trimmed from each CDR3. Fields, in order: D gene, J gene, V gene, CDR3 protein. The D gene is left open where the match is weak.

TRBD1,TRBJ2-1,TRBV5-4,ASSLERTGGNNEQF
-,TRBJ2-2,TRBV19,ASSTRTGKTGELF
-,TRBJ1-2,TRBV20-1,SAPMDSFYGYT
-,TRBJ2-5,TRBV7-9,ASSLVGRKETQY
-,TRBJ2-7,TRBV14,ASSQGQGNEQY
-,TRBJ2-3,TRBV7-9,ASTFPPWGQY
-,TRBJ1-2,TRBV15,ATSRDHGFNYGYT
-,TRBJ1-4,TRBV7-9,ASSARVGTNEKLF
-,TRBJ2-7,TRBV23-1,ASSPTGGPYEQY
TRBD1,TRBJ2-2,TRBV9,ASSKPGTGVTGELF
TRBD1,TRBJ1-2,TRBV13,ASSQRIRDSANYGYT
-,TRBJ2-2,TRBV5-6,ASSQGGELF
-,TRBJ1-1,TRBV29-1,SVPTAGEDTEAF
-,TRBJ2-3,TRBV24-1,ATSGRGSTDTQY
-,TRBJ2-7,TRBV11-2,ASSYRSRQY
-,TRBJ1-2,TRBV27,ASSITESGDYGYT
-,TRBJ2-1,TRBV9,ASSAGDIGYNEQF
-,TRBJ1-1,TRBV5-1,ASRTSGREAF
-,TRBJ1-5,TRBV30,AWSPGVGIMSNQPQH
-,TRBJ2-7,TRBV3-1,ASSQDEGSTYEQY
TRBD1,TRBJ2-7,TRBV20-1,SAIDRVGYEQY
-,TRBJ2-4,TRBV20-1,SARDFGTLAKNIQY
-,TRBJ1-1,TRBV11-2,ASSPLWTEAF
-,TRBJ1-1,TRBV19,ASSIERGMNTEAF
-,TRBJ2-7,TRBV9,ASSVDASGGFYEQY
TRBD2,TRBJ2-1,TRBV11-2,ASSLWTSGSYNEQF
TRBD2,TRBJ2-7,TRBV30,AWSVSGVGTYEQY
TRBD1,TRBJ1-1,TRBV20-1,SASWTGDTEAF
-,TRBJ2-2,TRBV27,ASSLTGRAGELF
-,TRBJ2-3,TRBV7-8,ASSHNLDRTDTQY
TRBD2,TRBJ2-5,TRBV15,ATSSSGRETQY
TRBD1,TRBJ2-7,TRBV9,ASSVGDSNYEQY
-,TRBJ1-6,TRBV3-1,ASSQAPSRTDHNSPLH
-,TRBJ2-1,TRBV7-9,ASTSGAAPKNNEQF
-,TRBJ1-2,TRBV30,AWSAPGQLAYGYT
TRBD1,TRBJ1-2,TRBV29-1,SVDQGGTNYGYT
-,TRBJ2-3,TRBV9,ASSGRVADTQY
-,TRBJ1-6,TRBV28,ASSPRGNSPLH
-,TRBJ2-1,TRBV5-6,ASSSRSNNEQF
-,TRBJ1-6,TRBV14,ASSQRRVGSPLH
-,TRBJ2-2,TRBV14,ASSQGKGLFTGELF